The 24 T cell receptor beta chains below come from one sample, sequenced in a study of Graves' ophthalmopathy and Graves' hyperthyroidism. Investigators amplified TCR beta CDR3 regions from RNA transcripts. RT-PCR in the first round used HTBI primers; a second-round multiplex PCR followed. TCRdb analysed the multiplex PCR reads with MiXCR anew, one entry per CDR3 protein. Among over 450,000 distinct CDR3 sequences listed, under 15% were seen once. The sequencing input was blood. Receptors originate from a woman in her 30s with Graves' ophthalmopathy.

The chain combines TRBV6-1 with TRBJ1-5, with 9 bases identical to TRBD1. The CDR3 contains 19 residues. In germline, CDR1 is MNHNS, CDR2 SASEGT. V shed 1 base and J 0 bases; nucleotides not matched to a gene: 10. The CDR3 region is CASSEGGGQGPYSNQPQHF. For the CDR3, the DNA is TGTGCCAGCAGTGAAGGAGGGGGACAGGGTCCCTATAGCAATCAGCCCCAGCATTTT.

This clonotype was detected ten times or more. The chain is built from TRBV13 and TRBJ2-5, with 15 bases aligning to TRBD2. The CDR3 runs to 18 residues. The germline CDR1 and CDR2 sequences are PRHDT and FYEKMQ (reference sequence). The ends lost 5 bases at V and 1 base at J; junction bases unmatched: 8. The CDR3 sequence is CASSARTSGGAVQETQYF. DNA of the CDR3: TGTGCCAGCAGCGCTAGGACTAGCGGGGGGGCGGTCCAAGAGACCCAGTACTTC.

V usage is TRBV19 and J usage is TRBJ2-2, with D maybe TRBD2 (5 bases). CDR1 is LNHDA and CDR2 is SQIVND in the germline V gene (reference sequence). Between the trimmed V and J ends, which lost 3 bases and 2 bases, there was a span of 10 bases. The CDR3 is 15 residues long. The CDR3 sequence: CASSIRGINTGELFF. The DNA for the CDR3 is TGTGCCAGTAGTATTCGAGGGATCAACACCGGGGAGCTGTTTTTT. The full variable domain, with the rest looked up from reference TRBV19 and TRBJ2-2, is DGGITQSPKYLFRKEGQNVTLSCEQNLNHDAMYWYRQDPGQGLRLIYYSQIVNDFQKGDIAEGYSVSREKKESFPLTVTSAQKNPTAFYLCASSIRGINTGELFFGEGSRLTVL.

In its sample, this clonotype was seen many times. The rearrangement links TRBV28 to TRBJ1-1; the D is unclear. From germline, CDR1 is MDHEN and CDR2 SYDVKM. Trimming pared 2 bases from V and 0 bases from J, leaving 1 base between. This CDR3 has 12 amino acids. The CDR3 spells CASSLLNTEAFF. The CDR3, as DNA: TGTGCCAGCAGTTTACTGAACACTGAAGCTTTCTTT.

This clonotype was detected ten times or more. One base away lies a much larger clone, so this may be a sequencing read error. CDR3 sequence (DNA): TGTGCCAGCAGTGATAGGGAGTCCTACGAGCAGCACTTC. Translated: CASSDRESYEQHF. The V call is TRBV6-1, the J call TRBJ2-7; D perhaps matches TRBD2 (5 bases). CDR3 size: 13 residues. Germline assignment: CDR1 MNHNS and CDR2 SASEGT.

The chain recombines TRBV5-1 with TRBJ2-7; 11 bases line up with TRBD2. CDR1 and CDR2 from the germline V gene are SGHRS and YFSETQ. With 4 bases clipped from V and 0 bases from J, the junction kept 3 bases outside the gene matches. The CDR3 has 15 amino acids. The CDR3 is CASSAGTSGSYEQYF. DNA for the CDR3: TGCGCCAGCAGCGCCGGGACTAGCGGCTCCTACGAGCAGTACTTC.

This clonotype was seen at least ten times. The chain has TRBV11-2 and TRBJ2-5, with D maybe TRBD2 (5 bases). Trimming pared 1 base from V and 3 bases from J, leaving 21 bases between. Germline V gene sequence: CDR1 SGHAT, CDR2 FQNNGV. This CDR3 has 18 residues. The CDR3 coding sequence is TGTGCCAGCAGCTTAGGCCCCCCAGAGGGAGTGAGAGAAGAGACCCAGTACTTC. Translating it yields CASSLGPPEGVREETQYF.

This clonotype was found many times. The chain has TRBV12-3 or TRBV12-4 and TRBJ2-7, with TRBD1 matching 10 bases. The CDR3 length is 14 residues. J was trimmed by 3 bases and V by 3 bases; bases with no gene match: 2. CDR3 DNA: TGTGCCAGCAGTTTGGACAGGGGGGTCTACGAGCAGTACTTC. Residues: CASSLDRGVYEQYF.

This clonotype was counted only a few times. CDR3 residues: CASSHSGGPVEEQYF. The CDR3 DNA reads as TGTGCCAGCTCTCATTCAGGAGGGCCGGTCGAGGAGCAGTACTTC. V and J are TRBV6-1 and TRBJ2-7; D is perhaps TRBD2 (6 bases). This CDR3 is built from 15 residues. Germline CDR1 MNHNS, CDR2 SASEGT. V shed 8 bases and J shed 7 bases, with 24 bases lying between them.

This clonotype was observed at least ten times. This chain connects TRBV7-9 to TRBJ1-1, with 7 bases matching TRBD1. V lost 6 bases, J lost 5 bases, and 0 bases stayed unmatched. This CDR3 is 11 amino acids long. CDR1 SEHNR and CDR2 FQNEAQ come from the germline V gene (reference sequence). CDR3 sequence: CASRGQTEAFF. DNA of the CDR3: TGTGCCAGCAGGGGACAGACTGAAGCTTTCTTT.

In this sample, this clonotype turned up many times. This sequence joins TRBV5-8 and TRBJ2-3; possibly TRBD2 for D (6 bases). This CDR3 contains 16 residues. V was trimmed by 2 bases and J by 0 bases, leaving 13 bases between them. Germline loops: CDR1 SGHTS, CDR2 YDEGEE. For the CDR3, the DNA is TGTGCCAGCAGCTTCGGGGGAGTTCATAGCACAGATACGCAGTATTTT. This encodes CASSFGGVHSTDTQYF.

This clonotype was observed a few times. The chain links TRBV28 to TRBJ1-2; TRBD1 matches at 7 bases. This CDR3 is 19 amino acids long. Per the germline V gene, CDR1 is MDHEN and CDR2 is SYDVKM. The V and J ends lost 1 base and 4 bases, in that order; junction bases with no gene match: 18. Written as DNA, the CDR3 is TGTGCCAGCAGTTTATTTCCTAGGGGACCAGTCGGGACAGTCTATGGCTACACCTTC. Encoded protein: CASSLFPRGPVGTVYGYTF.

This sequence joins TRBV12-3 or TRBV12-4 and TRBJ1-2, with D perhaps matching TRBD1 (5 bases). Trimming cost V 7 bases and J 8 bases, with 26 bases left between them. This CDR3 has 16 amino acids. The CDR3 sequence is CASITTDGGGVGGYTF. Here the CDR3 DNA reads TGTGCCAGCATCACAACGGATGGAGGAGGGGTAGGAGGCTACACCTTC.

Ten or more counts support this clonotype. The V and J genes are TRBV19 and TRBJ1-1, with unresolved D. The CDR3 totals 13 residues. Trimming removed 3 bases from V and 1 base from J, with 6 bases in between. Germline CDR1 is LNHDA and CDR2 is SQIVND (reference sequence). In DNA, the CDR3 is TGTGCCAGTAGTATTAACGAGAACACTGAAGCTTTCTTT. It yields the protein CASSINENTEAFF. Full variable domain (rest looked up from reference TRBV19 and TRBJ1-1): DGGITQSPKYLFRKEGQNVTLSCEQNLNHDAMYWYRQDPGQGLRLIYYSQIVNDFQKGDIAEGYSVSREKKESFPLTVTSAQKNPTAFYLCASSINENTEAFFGQGTRLTVV.

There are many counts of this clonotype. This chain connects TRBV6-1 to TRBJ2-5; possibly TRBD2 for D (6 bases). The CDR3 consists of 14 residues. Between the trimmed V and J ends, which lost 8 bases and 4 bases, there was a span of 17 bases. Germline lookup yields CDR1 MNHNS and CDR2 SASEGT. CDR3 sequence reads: CASGMTSVGETQYF. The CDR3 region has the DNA TGTGCCAGCGGTATGACTAGTGTCGGAGAGACCCAGTACTTC.

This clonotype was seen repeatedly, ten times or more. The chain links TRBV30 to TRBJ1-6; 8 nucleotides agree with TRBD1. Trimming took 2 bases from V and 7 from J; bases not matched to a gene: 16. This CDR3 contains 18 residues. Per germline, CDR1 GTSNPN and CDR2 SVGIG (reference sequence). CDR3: CAWSRPGTGPVGNSPLHF. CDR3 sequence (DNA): TGTGCCTGGAGTCGTCCCGGGACAGGCCCGGTGGGAAATTCACCCCTCCACTTT.

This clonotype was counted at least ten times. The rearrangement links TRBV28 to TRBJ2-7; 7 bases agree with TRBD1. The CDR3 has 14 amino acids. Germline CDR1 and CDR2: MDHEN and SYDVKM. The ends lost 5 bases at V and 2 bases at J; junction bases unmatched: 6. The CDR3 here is CASSLQGPTYEQYF. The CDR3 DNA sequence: TGTGCCAGCAGTCTACAGGGGCCCACCTACGAGCAGTACTTC.

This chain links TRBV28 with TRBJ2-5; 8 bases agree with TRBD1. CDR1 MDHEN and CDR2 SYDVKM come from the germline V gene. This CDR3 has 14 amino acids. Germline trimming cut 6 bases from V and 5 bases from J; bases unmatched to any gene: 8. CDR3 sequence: CASRQTGDGETQYF. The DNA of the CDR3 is TGTGCCAGCAGACAGACAGGGGACGGGGAGACCCAGTACTTC.

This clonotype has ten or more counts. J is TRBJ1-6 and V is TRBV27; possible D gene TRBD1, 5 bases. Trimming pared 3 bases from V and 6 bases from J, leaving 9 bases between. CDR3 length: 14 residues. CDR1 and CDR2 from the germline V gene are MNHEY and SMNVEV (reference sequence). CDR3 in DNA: TGTGCCAGCAGTTTGGCAGGGTCTAATTCACCCCTCCACTTT. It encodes CASSLAGSNSPLHF.

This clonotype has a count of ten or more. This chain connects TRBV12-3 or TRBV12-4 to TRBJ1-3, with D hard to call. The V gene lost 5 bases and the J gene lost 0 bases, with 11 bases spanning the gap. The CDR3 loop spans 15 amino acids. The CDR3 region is CASSPREVSGNTIYF. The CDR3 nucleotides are TGTGCCAGCAGTCCCCGGGAGGTCTCTGGAAACACCATATATTTT.

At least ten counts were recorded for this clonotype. This chain's CDR3 is CASSLAVSQETQYF. CDR3 sequence (DNA): TGTGCCAGCAGCTTAGCTGTCAGCCAAGAGACCCAGTACTTC. The gene calls are TRBV7-9 and TRBJ2-5; D remains ambiguous. V lost 0 bases, J lost 1 base, and 6 bases lay in between. The CDR3 loop spans 14 amino acids. CDR1 is SEHNR, CDR2 FQNEAQ, per germline (reference sequence).

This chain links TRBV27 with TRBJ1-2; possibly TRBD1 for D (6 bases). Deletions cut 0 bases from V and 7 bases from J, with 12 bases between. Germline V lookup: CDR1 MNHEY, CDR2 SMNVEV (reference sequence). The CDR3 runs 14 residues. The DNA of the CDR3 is TGTGCCAGCAGTTTATCTTTGGGGGCGGGTGGCTACACCTTC. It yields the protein CASSLSLGAGGYTF.

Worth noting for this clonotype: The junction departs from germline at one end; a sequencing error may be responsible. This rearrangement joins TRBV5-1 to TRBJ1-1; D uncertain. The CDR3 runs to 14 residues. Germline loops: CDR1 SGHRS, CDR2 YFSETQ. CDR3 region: CASSLTGHDTEAFF. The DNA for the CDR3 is TGCGCCAGCAGCTTGACCGGGCACGACACCGAAGCTTTCTTT.

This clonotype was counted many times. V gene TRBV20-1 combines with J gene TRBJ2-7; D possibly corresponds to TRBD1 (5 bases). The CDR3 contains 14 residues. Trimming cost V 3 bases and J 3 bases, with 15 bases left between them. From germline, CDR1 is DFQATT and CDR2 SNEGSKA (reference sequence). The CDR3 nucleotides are TGCAGTGCTAGTCAGCAGGGTTTCAGCTACGAGCAGTACTTC. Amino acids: CSASQQGFSYEQYF.